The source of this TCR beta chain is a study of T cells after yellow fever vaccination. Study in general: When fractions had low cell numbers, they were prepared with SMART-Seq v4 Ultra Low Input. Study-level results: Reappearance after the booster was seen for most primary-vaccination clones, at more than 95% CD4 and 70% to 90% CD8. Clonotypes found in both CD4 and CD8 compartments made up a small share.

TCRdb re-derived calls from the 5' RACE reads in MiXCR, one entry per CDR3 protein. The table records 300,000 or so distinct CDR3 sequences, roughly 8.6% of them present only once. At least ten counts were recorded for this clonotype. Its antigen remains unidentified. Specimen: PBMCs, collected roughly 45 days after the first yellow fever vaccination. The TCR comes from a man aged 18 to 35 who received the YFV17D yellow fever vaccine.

In nucleotides, the CDR3 is TGTGCCAGCAGCCCCCCGGGACTTATGAACACTGAAGCTTTCTTT. The encoded protein is CASSPPGLMNTEAFF. This chain joins TRBV7-9 and TRBJ1-1; perhaps TRBD1 as D (5 bases). The CDR3 contains 15 residues. Germline CDR1 reads SEHNR; CDR2 reads FQNEAQ (reference sequence). V lost 5 bases and J lost 0, with 13 bases in between.